These 13 T cell receptor beta chains share one sample of origin, sequenced in a study of blood T cell repertoires in COVID-19 (dated by TCRdb to between 2020 and 2021). Libraries came from the immunoSEQ multiplex PCR assay. Imported from immuneACCESS, the table was reduced by TCRdb to in-frame sequences with V and J called. These copies leave out some clones; in studies compared against another copy, an unresolved V gene accounts for under half, and the cause of the remainder is not known. Counted in this sample were about 92,000 clones; less than 85% of them appeared once. The ten largest clonotypes hold under 13% of the sample. The sequencing input was peripheral blood. The receptors here all came from a woman between 65 and 79 years old with acute or convalescent COVID-19.

The J gene is TRBJ1-4, the V gene TRBV3-1 (or the pseudogene TRBV3-2); a weak D match, TRBD1 (6 bases). The CDR3 spans 12 residues. Trimming took off 1 base at V and 10 bases at J, with 7 bases between the two ends. Germline CDR1 reads LGHDT; CDR2 reads YNNKEL (reference sequence). In nucleotides, the CDR3 is TGTGCCAGCAGCCAAGGGGGGCTAAAACTGTTTTTT. It yields the protein CASSQGGLKLFF.

The rearrangement joins TRBV27 to TRBJ2-2; 11 bases fit TRBD2. This CDR3 contains 16 residues. V was clipped by 5 bases and J by 0 bases; unmatched bases: 2. CDR1 and CDR2 from the germline V gene are MNHEY and SMNVEV (reference sequence). CDR3 sequence (DNA): TGTGCCAGCAGTCTGGGACTAGCGGCGAACACCGGGGAGCTGTTTTTT. This gives the protein CASSLGLAANTGELFF.

The gene calls are TRBV2 and TRBJ2-3; 7 bases agree with TRBD2. This CDR3 has 14 amino acids. V lost 7 bases, J lost 2 bases, and 6 bases stayed unmatched. Germline CDR1 SNHLY, CDR2 FYNNEI. The CDR3 DNA reads TGTGCCAGCATCTTAGGGACTAACACAGATACGCAGTATTTT. This encodes CASILGTNTDTQYF. Looking up the rest from reference TRBV2 and TRBJ2-3 gives the full variable domain: EPEVTQTPSHQVTQMGQEVILRCVPISNHLYFYWYRQILGQKVEFLVSFYNNEISEKSEIFDDQFSVERPDGSNFTLKIRSTKLEDSAMYFCASILGTNTDTQYFGPGTRLTVL.

The CDR3 DNA reads as TGTGCCAGCAGTTTTGGGGGCGCGGGGGAGGGGACTGAAGCTTTCTTT. Its translation: CASSFGGAGEGTEAFF. The gene calls are TRBV28 and TRBJ1-1; D may be TRBD1 (6 bases). Trimming removed 3 bases at V and 5 bases at J, with 19 bases between. Germline-derived CDR1 and CDR2 are MDHEN and SYDVKM. The CDR3 is 16 residues long.

The chain has TRBV6-5 and TRBJ1-5, with a weak D call TRBD1 (5 bases). This CDR3 region has 14 residues. Germline V gene lookup returns CDR1 MNHEY and CDR2 SVGAGI. Trimming took off 7 bases at V and 0 bases at J, with 10 bases between the two ends. The CDR3 DNA is TGTGCCAGCAAGACAGAGCTTAGCAATCAGCCCCAGCATTTT. As protein: CASKTELSNQPQHF.

The chain links TRBV6-5 to TRBJ1-2; the match to TRBD1 covers 9 bases. V dropped 8 bases and J dropped 6; count of bases not matched to a gene: 4. The CDR3 sequence is 12 residues long. The germline V gene has CDR1 MNHEY and CDR2 SVGAGI. This CDR3 is CASRQGVDGYTF. The CDR3 nucleotides are TGTGCCAGCCGACAGGGGGTGGATGGCTACACCTTC.

This clone was observed a few times. The gene calls are TRBV6-2 or TRBV6-3 and TRBJ1-1, with D unclear. The CDR3 consists of 12 residues. CDR1 MNHEY and CDR2 SVGEGT come from the germline V gene. Between the trimmed V and J ends, which lost 1 base and 8 bases, there was a span of 8 bases. The DNA of the CDR3 is TGTGCCAGCAGTTACTATAACAGCGAAGCTTTCTTT. The encoded protein is CASSYYNSEAFF.

This clone has only a few counts. Within the sample, other DNA sequences also encode this same CDR3. V and J are TRBV11-3 and TRBJ1-1; no reliable D call. From germline, CDR1 is SGHNT and CDR2 YENEEA. The CDR3 is 13 residues long. The V end was cut by 5 bases, the J end by 0 bases, with 7 bases between. The CDR3 DNA reads TGTGCCAGCAGCCTCGCGGTGAACACTGAAGCTTTCTTT. This gives the protein CASSLAVNTEAFF.

This clone was recorded a few times. This chain's CDR3 is CASSSSGVPYGYTF. The CDR3, as DNA: TGTGCCAGCAGCTCTTCAGGGGTTCCCTATGGCTACACCTTC. The chain joins TRBV5-6 to TRBJ1-2, with D possibly matching TRBD1 (6 bases). In germline, CDR1 is SGHDT, CDR2 YYEEEE. V was shortened by 3 bases and J by 4 bases, with 13 bases between the two germline ends. The CDR3 covers 14 residues. The variable domain in full, completed from reference TRBV5-6 and TRBJ1-2, reads DAGVTQSPTHLIKTRGQQVTLRCSPKSGHDTVSWYQQALGQGPQFIFQYYEEEERQRGNFPDRFSGHQFPNYSSELNVNALLLGDSALYLCASSSSGVPYGYTFGSGTRLTVV.

The gene calls are TRBV2 and TRBJ1-1, with unresolved D. V was shortened by 7 bases and J by 10 bases, with 16 bases between the two germline ends. CDR3 size: 12 residues. Germline V gives CDR1 SNHLY, CDR2 FYNNEI. The CDR3 reads CASKREFVGAFF. CDR3 DNA sequence: TGTGCCAGCAAAAGGGAGTTCGTTGGAGCTTTCTTT.

CDR3 coding DNA: TGCGCCAGCAGCATCCTTAGCGGGGGGGCGTTGGATGAGCAGTTCTTC. Protein sequence: CASSILSGGALDEQFF. This rearrangement joins TRBV5-1 to TRBJ2-1; 11 nucleotides agree with TRBD2. Germline lookup yields CDR1 SGHRS and CDR2 YFSETQ. The V and J ends lost 4 bases and 8 bases, in that order; junction bases with no gene match: 11. CDR3 size: 16 residues.

This chain links TRBV29-1 with TRBJ2-3, with 10 positions matching TRBD2. The V gene's germline CDR1 is SQVTM and CDR2 ANQGSEA. The V segment lost 3 bases and the J segment 0 bases; nucleotides outside the gene matches: 15. This CDR3 comprises 19 residues. Here the CDR3 DNA reads TGCAGCGTTGAGGATTGGGCTAGCGGGAGTGGGGCTAGCACAGATACGCAGTATTTT. As protein: CSVEDWASGSGASTDTQYF.

The chain recombines TRBV9 with TRBJ2-2, with TRBD2 matching over 9 bases. V shed 0 bases, J shed 7 bases, and the junction held 10 bases outside the gene matches. This CDR3 has 17 residues. Germline values: CDR1 SGDLS, CDR2 YYNGEE. Here the CDR3 reads CASSVGASGASIGELFF. CDR3 nucleotides: TGTGCCAGCAGCGTAGGAGCTAGCGGGGCGAGTATCGGGGAGCTGTTTTTT.